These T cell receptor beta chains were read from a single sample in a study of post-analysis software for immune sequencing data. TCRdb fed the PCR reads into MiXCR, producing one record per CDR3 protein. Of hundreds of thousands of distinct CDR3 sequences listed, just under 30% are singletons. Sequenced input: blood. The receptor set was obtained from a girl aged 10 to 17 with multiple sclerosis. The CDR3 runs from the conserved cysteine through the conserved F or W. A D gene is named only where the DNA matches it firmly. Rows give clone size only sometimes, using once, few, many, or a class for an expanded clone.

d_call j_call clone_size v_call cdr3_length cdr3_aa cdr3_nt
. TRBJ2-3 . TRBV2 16 CASRLTEASGADTQYF TGTGCCAGCAGGCTCACGGAGGCGTCGGGGGCGGATACGCAGTATTTT
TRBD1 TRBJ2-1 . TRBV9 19 CASSVGWTGEILSYNEQFF TGTGCCAGCAGCGTAGGATGGACAGGGGAAATCCTCTCCTACAATGAGCAGTTCTTC
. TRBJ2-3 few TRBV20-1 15 CSARDLSRAQGTQYF TGCAGTGCTAGAGATCTTTCCAGGGCACAGGGTACGCAGTATTTT
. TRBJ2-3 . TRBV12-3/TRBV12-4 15 CASSFSTRNPDTQYF TGTGCCAGCAGTTTTTCAACCCGTAACCCAGATACGCAGTATTTT
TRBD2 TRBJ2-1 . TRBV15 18 CATSRDSRLAGGKETQFF TGTGCCACCAGCAGAGATTCACGCCTAGCGGGAGGGAAAGAGACCCAGTTCTTC
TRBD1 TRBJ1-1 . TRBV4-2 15 CASSQVDRDNTEAFF TGTGCCAGCAGCCAAGTGGACAGGGATAACACTGAAGCTTTCTTT
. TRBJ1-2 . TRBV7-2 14 CASSLSGIGYGYTF TGTGCCAGCAGCTTATCGGGGATCGGCTATGGCTACACCTTC
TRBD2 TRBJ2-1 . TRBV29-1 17 CSVEDLASGGVNNEQFF TGCAGCGTTGAAGATCTAGCTAGCGGGGGGGTAAACAATGAGCAGTTCTTC
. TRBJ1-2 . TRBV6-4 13 CASSAGPLYGYTF TGTGCCAGCAGTGCAGGACCCCTCTATGGCTACACCTTC
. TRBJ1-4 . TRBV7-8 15 CASSLGTERREKLFF TGTGCCAGCAGCTTAGGGACAGAGCGGCGTGAAAAACTGTTTTTT
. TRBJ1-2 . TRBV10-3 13 CAISAPAGKGYTF TGTGCCATCAGTGCCCCGGCGGGCAAGGGCTACACCTTC
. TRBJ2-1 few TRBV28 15 CASSSHSSSYNEQFF TGTGCCAGCAGTTCTCACAGTAGCTCCTACAATGAGCAGTTCTTC
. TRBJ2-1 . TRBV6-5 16 CASSYSKGLLRNEQFF TGTGCCAGCAGTTACTCGAAGGGGTTGTTGAGGAATGAGCAGTTCTTC
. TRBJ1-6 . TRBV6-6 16 CASSYSTGGNNSPLHF TGTGCCAGCAGTTACTCGACGGGGGGAAATAATTCACCCCTCCACTTT
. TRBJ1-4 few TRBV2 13 CAGATTSGEKLFF TGTGCCGGAGCGACGACGTCGGGTGAAAAACTGTTTTTT
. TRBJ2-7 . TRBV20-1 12 CSASFRGYEQYF TGCAGTGCTAGTTTCCGGGGCTACGAGCAGTACTTC
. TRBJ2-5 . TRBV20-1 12 CSGQNREETQYF TGCAGTGGACAGAACAGGGAAGAGACCCAGTACTTC
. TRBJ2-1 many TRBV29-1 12 CSSGGLWDEQFF TGCAGCTCTGGTGGCCTGTGGGATGAGCAGTTCTTC
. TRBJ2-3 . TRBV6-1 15 CASSAGGFRADTQYF TGTGCCAGCAGTGCCGGCGGCTTCCGAGCAGATACGCAGTATTTT
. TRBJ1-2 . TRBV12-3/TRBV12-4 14 CASSLSQTLNGYTF TGTGCCAGCAGTTTAAGCCAAACCTTAAATGGCTACACCTTC
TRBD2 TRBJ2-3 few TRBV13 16 CASSLSGLSAQITQYF TGTGCCAGCAGCCTTTCGGGACTATCAGCACAGATTACGCAGTATTTT
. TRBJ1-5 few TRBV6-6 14 CASSYGGFGQPQHF TGTGCCAGCAGTTACGGAGGTTTCGGTCAGCCCCAGCATTTT
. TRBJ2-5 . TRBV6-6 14 CAIRGRAAWATQYF TGTGCCATAAGAGGGAGAGCGGCTTGGGCGACCCAGTACTTC
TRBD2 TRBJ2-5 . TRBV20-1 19 CSATRTPTSGDAPRETQYF TGCAGTGCGACCCGCACCCCTACTAGCGGGGACGCCCCCAGAGAGACCCAGTACTTC
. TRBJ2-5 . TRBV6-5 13 CASSYGFLETQYF TGTGCCAGCAGTTACGGGTTTCTAGAGACCCAGTACTTC
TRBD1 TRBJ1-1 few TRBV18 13 CASSSDTGTGTFF TGTGCCAGCTCCTCCGATACCGGGACAGGAACTTTCTTT
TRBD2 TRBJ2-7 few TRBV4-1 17 CASSPYELAGASYEQYF TGCGCCAGCAGCCCGTACGAATTAGCGGGAGCTTCCTACGAGCAGTACTTC
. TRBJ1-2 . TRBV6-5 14 CASLGAGANYGYTF TGTGCCAGCCTGGGGGCCGGAGCTAACTATGGCTACACCTTC
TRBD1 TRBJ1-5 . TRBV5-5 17 CARDRGPAVQSNQPQHF TGTGCCAGGGACAGGGGGCCCGCCGTGCAGAGCAATCAGCCCCAGCATTTT
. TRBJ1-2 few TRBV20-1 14 CSASTREGVRGYTF TGCAGTGCTAGTACTAGAGAGGGCGTTCGAGGCTACACCTTC
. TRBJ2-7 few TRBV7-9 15 CASSPWGGSSYEQYF TGTGCCAGCAGCCCGTGGGGCGGCAGCTCCTACGAGCAGTACTTC
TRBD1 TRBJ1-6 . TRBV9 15 CASSARGQGNSPLHF TGTGCCAGCAGCGCACGCGGACAGGGGAATTCACCCCTCCACTTT
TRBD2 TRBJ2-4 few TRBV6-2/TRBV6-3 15 CASRKSGGEENIQYF TGTGCCAGCAGAAAGAGCGGGGGGGAAGAAAACATTCAGTACTTC
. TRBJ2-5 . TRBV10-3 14 CAIRGHPYQETQYF TGTGCCATCAGGGGACACCCGTACCAAGAGACCCAGTACTTC
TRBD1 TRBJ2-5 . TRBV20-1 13 CSASDRGIHKQYF TGCAGTGCTTCCGACAGGGGCATACACAAGCAGTACTTC
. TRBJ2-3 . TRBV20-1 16 CSATPHQVRGMDTQYF TGCAGTGCTACACCCCACCAGGTCAGGGGCATGGATACGCAGTATTTT
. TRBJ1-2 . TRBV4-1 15 CASSQEYTTNYGYTF TGCGCCAGCAGCCAAGAGTACACGACTAACTATGGCTACACCTTC
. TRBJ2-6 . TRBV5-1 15 CASSVQASGANVLTF TGCGCCAGCAGCGTCCAGGCCTCTGGGGCCAACGTCCTGACTTTC
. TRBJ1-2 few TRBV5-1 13 CASDEMRGGGYTF TGCGCCAGCGACGAAATGCGGGGCGGTGGCTACACCTTC
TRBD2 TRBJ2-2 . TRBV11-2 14 CASRRDYNTGELFF TGTGCCAGCAGACGGGACTATAACACCGGGGAGCTGTTTTTT
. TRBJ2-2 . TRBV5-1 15 CASSQGRIHSGELFF TGCGCCAGCAGTCAAGGACGGATTCATTCCGGGGAGCTGTTTTTT
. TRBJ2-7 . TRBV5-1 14 CASSSSSGTYEQYF TGCGCCAGCAGCTCCAGTTCTGGGACCTACGAGCAGTACTTC
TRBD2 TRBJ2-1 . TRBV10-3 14 CAILAGGPKNEQFF TGTGCCATCTTAGCGGGAGGGCCGAAAAATGAGCAGTTCTTC
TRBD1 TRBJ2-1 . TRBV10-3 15 CAISVRKGAKDEQFF TGTGCCATCAGTGTTCGTAAGGGGGCGAAGGATGAGCAGTTCTTC
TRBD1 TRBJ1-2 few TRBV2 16 CASSEAAGQGSYGYTF TGTGCCAGCAGTGAAGCGGCGGGACAGGGGAGCTATGGCTACACCTTC
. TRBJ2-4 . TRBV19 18 CASSFGPGLATTKNIQYF TGTGCCAGTAGTTTCGGACCTGGGCTAGCGACGACCAAAAACATTCAGTACTTC
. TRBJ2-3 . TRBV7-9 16 CASSPEGGISTDTQYF TGTGCCAGCAGCCCGGAAGGAGGAATTAGCACAGATACGCAGTATTTT
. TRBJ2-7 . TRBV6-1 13 CASSEKGAYEQYF TGTGCCAGCAGTGAAAAAGGGGCCTACGAGCAGTACTTC
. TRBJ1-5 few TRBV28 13 CASRPGWDQPQHF TGTGCCAGCAGGCCGGGGTGGGATCAGCCCCAGCATTTT
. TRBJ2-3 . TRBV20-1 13 CSASPTIRDAQYF TGCAGTGCTAGTCCGACGATCAGAGATGCGCAGTATTTT